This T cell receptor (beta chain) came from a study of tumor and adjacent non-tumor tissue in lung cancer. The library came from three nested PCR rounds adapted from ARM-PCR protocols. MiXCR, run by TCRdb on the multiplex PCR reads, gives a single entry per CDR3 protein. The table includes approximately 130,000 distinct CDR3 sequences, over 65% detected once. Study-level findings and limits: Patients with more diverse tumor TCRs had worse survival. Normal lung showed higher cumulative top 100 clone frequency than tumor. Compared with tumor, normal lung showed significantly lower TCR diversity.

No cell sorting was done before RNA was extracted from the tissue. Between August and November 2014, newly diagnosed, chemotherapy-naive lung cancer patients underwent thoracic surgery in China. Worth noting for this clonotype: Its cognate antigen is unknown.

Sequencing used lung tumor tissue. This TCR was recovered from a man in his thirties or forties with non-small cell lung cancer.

The CDR3 region has the DNA TGTGCCAGCAGTCCCAACGGGGGACAGCCCACTGAAGCTTTCTTT. Amino acids: CASSPNGGQPTEAFF. V usage is TRBV7-3 and J usage is TRBJ1-1; 7 nucleotides agree with TRBD1. The germline V gene encodes CDR1 SGHTA and CDR2 FQGTGA. The CDR3 length is 15 residues. V shed 6 bases and J 4 bases; nucleotides not matched to a gene: 11.